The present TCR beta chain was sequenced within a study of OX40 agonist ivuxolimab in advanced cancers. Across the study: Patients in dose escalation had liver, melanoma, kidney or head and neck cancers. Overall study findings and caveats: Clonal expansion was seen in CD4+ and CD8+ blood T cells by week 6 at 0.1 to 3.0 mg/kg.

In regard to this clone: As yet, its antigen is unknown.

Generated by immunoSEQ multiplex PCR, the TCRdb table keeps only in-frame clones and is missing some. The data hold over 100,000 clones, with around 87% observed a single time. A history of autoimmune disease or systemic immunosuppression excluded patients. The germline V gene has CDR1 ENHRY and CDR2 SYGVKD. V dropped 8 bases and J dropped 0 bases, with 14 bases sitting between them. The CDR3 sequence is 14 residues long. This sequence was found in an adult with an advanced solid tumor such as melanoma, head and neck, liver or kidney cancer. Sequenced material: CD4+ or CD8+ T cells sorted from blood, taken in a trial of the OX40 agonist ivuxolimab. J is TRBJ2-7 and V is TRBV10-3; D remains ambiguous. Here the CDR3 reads CAIAMGKGSYEQYF. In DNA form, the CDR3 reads TGTGCCATCGCGATGGGAAAGGGCTCCTACGAGCAGTACTTC.